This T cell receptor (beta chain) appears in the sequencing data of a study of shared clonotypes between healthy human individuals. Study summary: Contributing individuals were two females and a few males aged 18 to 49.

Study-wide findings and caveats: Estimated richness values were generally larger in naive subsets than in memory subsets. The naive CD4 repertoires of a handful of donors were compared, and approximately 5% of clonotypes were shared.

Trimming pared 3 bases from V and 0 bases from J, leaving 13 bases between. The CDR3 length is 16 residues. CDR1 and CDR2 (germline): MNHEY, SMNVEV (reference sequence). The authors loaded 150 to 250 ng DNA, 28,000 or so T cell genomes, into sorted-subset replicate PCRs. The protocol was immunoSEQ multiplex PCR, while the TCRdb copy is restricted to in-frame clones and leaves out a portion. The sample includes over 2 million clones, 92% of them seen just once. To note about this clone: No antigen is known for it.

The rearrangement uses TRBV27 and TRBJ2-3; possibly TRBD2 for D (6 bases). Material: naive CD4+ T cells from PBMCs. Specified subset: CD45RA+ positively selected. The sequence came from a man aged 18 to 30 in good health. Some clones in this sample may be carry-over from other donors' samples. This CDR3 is CASSFYPSASTDTQYF. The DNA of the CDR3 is TGTGCCAGCAGTTTTTATCCTAGCGCTAGCACAGATACGCAGTATTTT.